The present T cell receptor beta chain was sequenced within a study of blood T cell repertoires in COVID-19 (dated by TCRdb to the early 2020s). Regarding the study in general: Samples from collaborators originated in the United States, Italy and Spain and spanned both the acute and convalescent phases of COVID-19. The material from the prospective study consisted of cDNA or gDNA derived from T cells, B-cell-depleted T cells, or PBMCs. Deeply sampled blood TCRbeta repertoires from subjects exposed to, actively infected with, or recovered from COVID-19 were included in the dataset. The repertoires were released in a freely available public database meant as a resource for research on the immune response to SARS-CoV-2. The samples were drawn from two sources: the first 160 participants of the ongoing ImmuneRACE study, and 1,000 to 1,500 subjects contributed by 6 global collaborators. The sample metadata nearly always contained a de-identified subject ID, COVID-19 status, age in years and sex. Where available, HLA class I and class II types were taken from metadata supplied by the sample provider and were not determined by assay-based typing. The full study reports these points: Clinical and demographic metadata were provided uncurated, with the amount varying by source and participant.

TCRbeta CDR3 regions were amplified from genomic DNA by means of the immunoSEQ Assay, a bias-controlled multiplex PCR. The authors' analysis ran thus. The number of nucleated cells in each sample was estimated by amplification of reference gene primers within the assay. Sequence reads were collapsed and filtered to measure the absolute abundance of every unique TCRbeta CDR3 rearrangement. For each sample, productive Simpson clonality was calculated as the square root of Simpson's diversity index over productive rearrangements. Drawn from immuneACCESS, this table holds only the in-frame rearrangements with V and J called that TCRdb kept. Clones are partly lost; checked studies trace under half to an unresolved V gene and leave the rest unexplained. The DNA gave D and trimming, while V, J and clone size come from that table. This sample is represented by fewer than 450,000 clones; almost 90% of them were singletons. The ten largest clonotypes hold around 6.6% of the sample.

A remark on this clone: Which antigen it targets is not known. It has no much larger one-base neighbor in the sample; base qualities were not kept.

One collaborating source in Seattle enrolled patients while the patients were actively infected and followed the patients over time throughout the course of disease. Collaborating institutions collected whole blood in K2EDTA tubes following their own protocols. For TCRbeta analysis, collaborators shipped samples in one of three forms: frozen whole blood, isolated PBMCs, or DNA extracted from either of those sample types. The CDR3 sequence holds 13 residues, the cysteine and phenylalanine included. The read is trimmed to its CDR3 DNA, 39 bases read in frame from base 1. V has 6 bases trimmed and J has 3 bases trimmed; junction bases matching no gene number 1. The germline V gene sets CDR1 to MNHEY and CDR2 to SVGAGI.

The sample comprised peripheral blood. The sequence is built from TRBV6-5 and TRBJ1-5; 8 central bases correspond to TRBD1. This TCR came from a woman in her seventies with COVID-19, enrolled during active disease. The bases read TGTGCCAGCAGGGGACAGGACAATCAGCCCCAGCATTTT. Its product reads: CASRGQDNQPQHF.